The 24 T cell receptor beta chains presented below share a single source sample, sequenced in a study of blood T cell repertoires in COVID-19. Using immunoSEQ multiplex PCR, the repertoire was profiled, and TCRdb retains in-frame clones only, with some absent. The table has approximately 200,000 clones, around 86% seen once. The sample comprised PBMCs or T cells enriched from blood (not recorded which). Receptors originate from a man aged 25-40 years in a cohort exposed to, infected with or recovered from COVID-19 (not recorded which).

J is TRBJ2-3 and V is TRBV28, with D perhaps matching TRBD2 (5 bases). The CDR3 is 14 amino acids. V was pared by 6 bases and J by 1 base, with 11 bases between. Germline V CDR1 and CDR2: MDHEN, SYDVKM. As DNA, the CDR3 is TGTGCCAGCAGCCTAGCCGGAGGCACAGATACGCAGTATTTT. Its translation: CASSLAGGTDTQYF.

This chain joins TRBV2 and TRBJ1-2; perhaps TRBD1 as D (5 bases). Trimming took off 8 bases at V and 4 bases at J, with 17 bases between the two ends. From germline, CDR1 is SNHLY and CDR2 FYNNEI. There are 14 residues in the CDR3. CDR3 nucleotides: TGTGCCAGCGCCAGGGTCCGCTCCTCCTATGGCTACACCTTC. This translates into CASARVRSSYGYTF.

The chain links TRBV6-5 to TRBJ1-5, with D maybe TRBD1 (5 bases). In germline, CDR1 is MNHEY, CDR2 SVGAGI. The CDR3 consists of 14 residues. Trimming pared 6 bases from V and 3 bases from J, leaving 12 bases between. CDR3 protein: CASRPGGNNQPQHF. The CDR3 DNA reads TGTGCCAGCAGACCCGGGGGAAACAATCAGCCCCAGCATTTT.

In nucleotides, the CDR3 is TGTGCCAGCAGCTTAGAGGCGGGAGGGCCCGGTTACGAGCAGTACTTC. Its protein product is CASSLEAGGPGYEQYF. The V gene is TRBV7-9, the J gene TRBJ2-7; 9 bases map to TRBD2. The CDR3 loop spans 16 amino acids. Per the germline V gene, CDR1 is SEHNR and CDR2 is FQNEAQ (reference sequence). Germline trimming cut 1 base from V and 4 bases from J; bases unmatched to any gene: 8.

CDR3 amino acids: CATQREGNNEQFF. The CDR3 region has the DNA TGTGCCACCCAGCGGGAGGGAAACAATGAGCAGTTCTTC. The genes are TRBV7-3 and TRBJ2-1; TRBD2 agrees at 10 bases. CDR3 size: 13 residues. Germline V gives CDR1 SGHTA, CDR2 FQGTGA. J gave up 5 bases and V 10 bases, and 5 bases lay outside the gene matches.

The chain joins TRBV9 to TRBJ1-2; D remains unclear. CDR1 is SGDLS, CDR2 YYNGEE, per germline. The CDR3 is 15 amino acids. Between the trimmed V and J ends, which lost 1 base and 4 bases, there was a span of 14 bases. CDR3 amino acids: CASSVPPQTVYGYTF. DNA for the CDR3: TGTGCCAGCAGCGTACCCCCACAGACGGTCTATGGCTACACCTTC.

This chain uses TRBV19 with TRBJ2-5; 7 bases map to TRBD1. The germline V gene encodes CDR1 LNHDA and CDR2 SQIVND (reference sequence). J was trimmed by 5 bases and V by 8 bases; bases with no gene match: 8. There are 13 residues in the CDR3. DNA for the CDR3: TGTGCCAGTGACCAGACAGGGTGGGAGACCCAGTACTTC. Residues: CASDQTGWETQYF.

This chain uses TRBV27 with TRBJ1-2; maybe TRBD1 (6 bases). With 5 bases removed from V and 4 bases from J, the gap between germline ends came to 11 bases. There are 13 residues in the CDR3. CDR1 MNHEY and CDR2 SMNVEV come from the germline V gene (reference sequence). CDR3 region: CASSRGQIYGYTF. The CDR3, as DNA: TGTGCCAGCAGTAGAGGACAGATCTATGGCTACACCTTC.

The chain combines TRBV29-1 with TRBJ2-3; 10 bases line up with TRBD2. Germline assignment: CDR1 SQVTM and CDR2 ANQGSEA. This CDR3 spans 14 amino acids. The junction had 6 bases not matched to a gene; V was cut back by 7 bases and J by 2 bases. The CDR3 reads CSADGTSVTDTQYF. The CDR3 coding sequence is TGCAGCGCCGACGGGACTAGCGTCACAGATACGCAGTATTTT.

This clone came up once. The J gene is TRBJ2-1, the V gene TRBV7-2; 15 nucleotides agree with TRBD2. Germline V lookup: CDR1 SGHTA, CDR2 FQGNSA. CDR3 length equals 15 residues. The trim removed 3 bases at V and 10 bases at J, leaving 4 bases unmatched. Here the CDR3 DNA reads TGTGCCAGCAGCTTCGTGGGGACTAGCGGGAGGGAGCAGTTCTTC. Protein product: CASSFVGTSGREQFF.

The gene calls are TRBV18 and TRBJ2-1; the D gene is possibly TRBD2 (6 bases). V was pared by 2 bases and J by 4 bases, with 18 bases between. Per germline, CDR1 KGHSH and CDR2 LQKENI. The CDR3 has 17 amino acids. The CDR3 sequence: CASSPRSTASAYNEQFF. CDR3 nucleotides: TGTGCCAGCTCACCAAGGTCAACGGCTAGCGCTTACAATGAGCAGTTCTTC.

The chain uses TRBV15 and TRBJ1-5, with D uncertain. Germline V gives CDR1 LNHNV, CDR2 YYDKDF (reference sequence). Trimming cost V 1 base and J 5 bases, with 6 bases left between them. This CDR3 contains 13 residues. In DNA, the CDR3 is TGTGCCACCAGCAGAGTGGGAGATCAGCCCCAGCATTTT. As protein: CATSRVGDQPQHF.

This rearrangement joins TRBV6-2 or TRBV6-3 to TRBJ2-4; 8 nucleotides match TRBD2. The CDR3 extends over 16 amino acids. The V gene end was trimmed by 4 bases and the J gene end by 4 bases; junction bases not matched to a gene: 9. Germline V CDR1 and CDR2: MNHEY, SVGEGT. CDR3 sequence (DNA): TGTGCCAGCAGTTCGAGGAAGCGGGAGAGGAAAAACATTCAGTACTTC. Residues: CASSSRKRERKNIQYF.

This chain links TRBV7-2 with TRBJ1-4, with 8 bases fitting TRBD1. The germline CDR1 and CDR2 sequences are SGHTA and FQGNSA. The CDR3 consists of 13 residues. V shed 4 bases and J 7 bases; nucleotides not matched to a gene: 2. This CDR3 is CASSYGQGEKLFF. DNA of the CDR3: TGTGCCAGCAGCTACGGACAGGGTGAAAAACTGTTTTTT. Supplemented by reference TRBV7-2 and TRBJ1-4, the full variable domain reads GAGVSQSPSNKVTEKGKDVELRCDPISGHTALYWYRQSLGQGLEFLIYFQGNSAPDKSGLPSDRFSAERTGGSVSTLTIQRTQQEDSAVYLCASSYGQGEKLFFGSGTQLSVL.

This clone appeared a single time. The DNA for the CDR3 is TGTGCCAGCAGTTACCTACAGGGGAATTCACCCCTCCACTTT. This codes for CASSYLQGNSPLHF. The V and J genes are TRBV6-2 or TRBV6-3 and TRBJ1-6; 7 nucleotides line up with TRBD1. V lost 2 bases and J lost 7; bases outside the gene matches: 2. The CDR3 runs 14 residues. The germline CDR1 and CDR2 sequences are MNHEY and SVGEGT.

A single count supports this clone. The chain joins TRBV12-3 or TRBV12-4 to TRBJ2-5; D call uncertain. Between the trimmed V and J ends, which lost 3 bases and 4 bases, there was a span of 6 bases. The CDR3 is 12 amino acids. In DNA, the CDR3 is TGTGCCAGCAGTTTGTTTCTAGAGACCCAGTACTTC. Its translation: CASSLFLETQYF.

This sequence joins TRBV19 and TRBJ1-5; D not certain. Deletions cut 4 bases from V and 0 bases from J, with 10 bases between. Germline-derived CDR1 and CDR2 are LNHDA and SQIVND (reference sequence). This CDR3 has 15 residues. As DNA, the CDR3 is TGTGCCAGTAGTACGAACAGAGTTAGCAATCAGCCCCAGCATTTT. Protein: CASSTNRVSNQPQHF.

This clone was found a few times. The V gene is TRBV2, the J gene TRBJ1-6; 7 bases fit TRBD1. Unmatched junction bases numbered 17, after V lost 3 bases and J lost 9 bases. The CDR3 runs to 18 residues. Per germline, CDR1 SNHLY and CDR2 FYNNEI. The CDR3 loop reads CASSDRQGGIAGSSPLHF. In nucleotides, the CDR3 is TGTGCCAGCAGTGACCGACAGGGAGGAATTGCAGGAAGTTCACCCCTCCACTTT.

V and J are TRBV9 and TRBJ2-3; TRBD2 aligns across 13 bases. The J segment lost 3 bases and the V segment lost 3 bases, leaving 10 bases of the junction unmatched. This CDR3 spans 18 amino acids. In germline, CDR1 is SGDLS, CDR2 YYNGEE. CDR3 nucleotides: TGTGCCAGCAGCGCCGGACTAGCGGGAGACGAGATAACAGATACGCAGTATTTT. This gives the protein CASSAGLAGDEITDTQYF.

This clone was counted between two and nine times. The rearrangement joins TRBV29-1 to TRBJ1-1, with 8 bases fitting TRBD1. Unmatched junction bases numbered 8, after V lost 4 bases and J lost 4 bases. Germline CDR1 reads SQVTM; CDR2 reads ANQGSEA. The CDR3 is 14 amino acids. The CDR3 here is CSVAPRQGATEAFF. The CDR3 DNA reads TGCAGCGTTGCGCCCCGGCAGGGGGCCACTGAAGCTTTCTTT.

The rearrangement joins TRBV11-3 to TRBJ2-2; D not resolved. Germline CDR1 is SGHNT and CDR2 is YENEEA. Trimming left V 2 bases short and J 0 bases short, with 4 bases between. CDR3 size: 14 residues. CDR3 amino acids: CASSLTTNTGELFF. Here the CDR3 DNA reads TGTGCCAGCAGCTTAACTACGAACACCGGGGAGCTGTTTTTT.

The rearrangement uses TRBV27 and TRBJ2-2; D is uncertain. The CDR3 is 14 residues long. The V and J ends lost 7 bases and 5 bases respectively, with 14 bases between them. Germline CDR1 reads MNHEY; CDR2 reads SMNVEV (reference sequence). Here the CDR3 reads CASTPGAWTGELFF. The CDR3 DNA follows: TGTGCCAGCACCCCGGGTGCCTGGACCGGGGAGCTGTTTTTT.

This clone was detected only a few times. The chain uses TRBV28 and TRBJ2-7; weak D call: TRBD2 (6 bases). There are 13 residues in the CDR3. The V gene's germline CDR1 is MDHEN and CDR2 SYDVKM. V was trimmed by 2 bases and J by 3 bases, leaving 8 bases between them. This CDR3 is CASSLAGNYEQYF. The CDR3 region has the DNA TGTGCCAGCAGTTTAGCGGGGAACTACGAGCAGTACTTC.

The chain links TRBV19 to TRBJ1-4; 8 bases agree with TRBD1. The CDR3 consists of 15 residues. Germline CDR1 reads LNHDA; CDR2 reads SQIVND (reference sequence). V trimming: 5 bases; J trimming: 5 bases; junction bases outside the gene matches: 7. For the CDR3, the DNA is TGTGCCAGTAGTGCCAGGACAGGGAAGAATGAAAAACTGTTTTTT. Protein: CASSARTGKNEKLFF.